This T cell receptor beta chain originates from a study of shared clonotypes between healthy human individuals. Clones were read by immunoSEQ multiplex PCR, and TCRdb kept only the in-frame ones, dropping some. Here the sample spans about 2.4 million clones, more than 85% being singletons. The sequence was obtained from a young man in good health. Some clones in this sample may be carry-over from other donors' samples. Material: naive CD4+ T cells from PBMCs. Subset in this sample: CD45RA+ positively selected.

The CDR3 DNA reads TGTGCCAGCAGCGGGGGAGACAGGGACTGGACGGGATCGGATCAGCCCCAGCATTTT. Amino acid sequence: CASSGGDRDWTGSDQPQHF. This chain joins TRBV7-9 and TRBJ1-5; 7 bases match TRBD1. CDR3 length: 19 amino acids. V was clipped by 5 bases and J by 5 bases; unmatched bases: 21. Germline CDR1 is SEHNR and CDR2 is FQNEAQ (reference sequence).